The rows below give T cell receptor beta chains drawn from one sample of a study of OX40 agonist ivuxolimab in advanced cancers. Repertoires were generated with immunoSEQ multiplex PCR, while TCRdb's copy carries only in-frame clones and drops some. The top ten clones hold 0.45% to 0.65% of a sample with around 84,000 clones, approximately 80% of them seen once. The sample was CD4+ or CD8+ T cells sorted from blood, taken in a trial of the OX40 agonist ivuxolimab. The source of these receptors is an adult with an advanced solid tumor such as melanoma, head and neck, liver or kidney cancer. Each CDR3 is given with its conserved first and last residue. D genes are given only for firm matches. Expanded clones are given a class, and other clones once, few, many or no size at all.

cdr3_length	clone_size	v_call	j_call	d_call	cdr3_aa	cdr3_nt
13	few	TRBV30	TRBJ1-5	-	CAWSRGAGQPQHF	TGTGCCTGGAGTAGGGGGGCAGGACAGCCCCAGCATTTT
14	-	TRBV28	TRBJ1-1	-	CASSLQGGSTEAFF	TGTGCCAGCAGTTTACAAGGTGGGAGCACTGAAGCTTTCTTT
16	-	TRBV4-3	TRBJ2-7	-	CASSQELARREGEQYF	TGCGCCAGCAGCCAAGAGCTGGCGCGGCGGGAAGGGGAGCAGTACTTC
11	-	TRBV7-2	TRBJ2-3	-	CASSNTDTQYF	TGTGCCAGCAGCAACACAGATACGCAGTATTTT
13	-	TRBV19	TRBJ2-1	-	CASSIARGDEQFF	TGTGCCAGTAGTATAGCAAGGGGTGATGAGCAGTTCTTC
15	once	TRBV6-5	TRBJ2-3	-	CASGRNGDSTDTQYF	TGTGCCAGCGGAAGGAACGGAGACAGCACAGATACGCAGTATTTT
15	-	TRBV4-3	TRBJ1-4	-	CASSQDGGRFTTLFF	TGCGCCAGCAGCCAAGATGGGGGGCGGTTTACCACACTGTTTTTT
13	-	TRBV28	TRBJ1-2	-	CASSFGQFYGYTF	TGTGCCAGCAGTTTTGGACAGTTTTATGGCTACACCTTC
14	-	TRBV7-2	TRBJ1-5	-	CASSPNSGGQPQHF	TGTGCCAGCAGCCCCAACTCGGGAGGGCAGCCCCAGCATTTT
13	-	TRBV5-4	TRBJ1-1	-	CASNRGGNTEAFF	TGTGCCAGCAATAGGGGCGGGAACACTGAAGCTTTCTTT
13	-	TRBV2	TRBJ2-3	-	CASTVFLKDTQYF	TGTGCCAGCACGGTGTTCCTCAAAGATACGCAGTATTTT
15	-	TRBV5-1	TRBJ2-5	TRBD1	CASGSGQAHQETQYF	TGCGCCAGCGGTTCGGGACAGGCCCACCAAGAGACCCAGTACTTC